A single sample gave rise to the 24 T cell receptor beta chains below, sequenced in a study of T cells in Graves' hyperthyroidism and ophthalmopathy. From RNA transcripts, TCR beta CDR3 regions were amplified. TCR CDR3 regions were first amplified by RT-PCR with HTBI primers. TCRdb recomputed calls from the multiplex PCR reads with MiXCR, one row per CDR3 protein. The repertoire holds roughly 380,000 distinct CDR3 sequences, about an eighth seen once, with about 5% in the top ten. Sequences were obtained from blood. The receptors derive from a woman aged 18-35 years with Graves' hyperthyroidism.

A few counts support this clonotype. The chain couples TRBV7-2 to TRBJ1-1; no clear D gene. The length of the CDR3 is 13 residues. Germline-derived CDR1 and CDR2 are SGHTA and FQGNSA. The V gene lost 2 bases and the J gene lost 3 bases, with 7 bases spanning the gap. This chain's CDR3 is CASSLNLDTEAFF. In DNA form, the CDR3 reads TGTGCCAGCAGCTTAAATTTGGACACTGAAGCTTTCTTT.

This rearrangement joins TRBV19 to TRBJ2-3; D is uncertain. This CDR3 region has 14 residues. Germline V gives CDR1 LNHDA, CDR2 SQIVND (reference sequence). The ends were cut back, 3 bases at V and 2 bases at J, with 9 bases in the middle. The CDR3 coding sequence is TGTGCCAGTAGTATTGACTTAGACACAGATACGCAGTATTTT. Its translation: CASSIDLDTDTQYF.

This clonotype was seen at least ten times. CDR3 nucleotides: TGTGCCAGCAGTCGGGACCTTCCCTACAATGAGCAGTTCTTC. It yields the protein CASSRDLPYNEQFF. The genes are TRBV6-1 and TRBJ2-1; D assignment may be TRBD1 or TRBD2 (5 bases each). Germline V gives CDR1 MNHNS, CDR2 SASEGT. V shed 5 bases and J shed 2 bases, with 10 bases lying between them. The CDR3 consists of 14 residues.

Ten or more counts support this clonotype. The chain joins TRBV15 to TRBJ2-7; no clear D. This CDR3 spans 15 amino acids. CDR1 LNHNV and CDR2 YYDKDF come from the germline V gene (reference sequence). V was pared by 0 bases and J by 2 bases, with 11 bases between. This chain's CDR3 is CATSREIGQPYEQYF. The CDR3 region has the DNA TGTGCCACCAGCAGAGAAATCGGGCAGCCCTACGAGCAGTACTTC.

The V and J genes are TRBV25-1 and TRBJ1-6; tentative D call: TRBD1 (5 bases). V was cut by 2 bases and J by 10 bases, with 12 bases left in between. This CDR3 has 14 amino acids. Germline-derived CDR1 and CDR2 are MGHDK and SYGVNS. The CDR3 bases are TGTGCCAGCAGTGAAATCCAGGGAAAATCACCCCTCCACTTT. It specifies CASSEIQGKSPLHF.

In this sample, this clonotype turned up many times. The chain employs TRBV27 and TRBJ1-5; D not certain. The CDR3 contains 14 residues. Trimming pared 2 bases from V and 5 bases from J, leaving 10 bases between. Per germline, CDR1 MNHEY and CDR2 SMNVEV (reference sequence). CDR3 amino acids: CASSLNGQDQPQHF. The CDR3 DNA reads TGTGCCAGCAGTTTAAACGGGCAGGATCAGCCCCAGCATTTT.

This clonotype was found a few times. The CDR3 here is CASSIETSGDTQYF. The DNA of the CDR3 is TGTGCCAGTAGTATAGAAACCAGCGGAGATACGCAGTATTTT. This chain connects TRBV19 to TRBJ2-3; tentative D call: TRBD2 (5 bases). Between the trimmed V and J ends, which lost 0 bases and 5 bases, there was a span of 9 bases. Germline V gene data show CDR1 as LNHDA and CDR2 as SQIVND (reference sequence). CDR3 length: 14 amino acids.

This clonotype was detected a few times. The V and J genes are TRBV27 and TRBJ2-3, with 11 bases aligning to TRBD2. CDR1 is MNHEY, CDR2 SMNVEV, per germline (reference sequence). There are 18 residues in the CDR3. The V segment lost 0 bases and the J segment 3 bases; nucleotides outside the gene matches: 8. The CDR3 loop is CASSLSPTSGILTDTQYF. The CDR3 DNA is TGTGCCAGCAGTTTATCGCCGACTAGCGGGATATTGACAGATACGCAGTATTTT.

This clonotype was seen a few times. The CDR3 bases are TGTGCCAGCAGATTTCTGGGTTCCTACGAGCAGTACTTC. Encoded protein: CASRFLGSYEQYF. V is TRBV27 and J is TRBJ2-7; D uncertain. This CDR3 spans 13 amino acids. The germline V gene encodes CDR1 MNHEY and CDR2 SMNVEV (reference sequence). V lost 6 bases, J lost 1 base, and 10 bases lay in between.

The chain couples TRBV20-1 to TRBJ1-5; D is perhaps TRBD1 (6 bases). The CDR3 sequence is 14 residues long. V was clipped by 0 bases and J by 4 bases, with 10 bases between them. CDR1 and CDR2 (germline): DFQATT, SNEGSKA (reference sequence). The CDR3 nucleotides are TGCAGTGCTAGAGATGGCAGGGGAAATCAGCCCCAGCATTTT. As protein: CSARDGRGNQPQHF.

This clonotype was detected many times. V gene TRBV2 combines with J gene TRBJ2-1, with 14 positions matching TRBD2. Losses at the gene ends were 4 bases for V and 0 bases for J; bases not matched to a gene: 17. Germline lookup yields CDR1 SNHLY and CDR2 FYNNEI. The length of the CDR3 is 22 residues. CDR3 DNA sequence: TGTGCCAGCAGTGTTACCAGACCCCCGGGACTAGCGGGAGAGAGCTCCTACAATGAGCAGTTCTTC. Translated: CASSVTRPPGLAGESSYNEQFF.

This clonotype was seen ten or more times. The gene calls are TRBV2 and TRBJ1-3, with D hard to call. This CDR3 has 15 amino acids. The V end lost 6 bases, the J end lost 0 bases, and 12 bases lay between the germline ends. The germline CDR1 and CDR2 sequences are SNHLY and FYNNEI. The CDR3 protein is CASRLDGLSGNTIYF. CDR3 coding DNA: TGTGCCAGCAGACTGGACGGACTCTCTGGAAACACCATATATTTT.

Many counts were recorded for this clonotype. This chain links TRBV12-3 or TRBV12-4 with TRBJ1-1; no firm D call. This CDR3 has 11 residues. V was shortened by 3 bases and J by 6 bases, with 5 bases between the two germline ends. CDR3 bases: TGTGCCAGCAGTTTGGTCGCTGAAGCTTTCTTT. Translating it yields CASSLVAEAFF.

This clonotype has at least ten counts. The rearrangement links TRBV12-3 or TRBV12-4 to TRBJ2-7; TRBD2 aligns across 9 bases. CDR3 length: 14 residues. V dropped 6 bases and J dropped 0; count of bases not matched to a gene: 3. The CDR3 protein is CASRLAGSSYEQYF. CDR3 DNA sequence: TGTGCCAGCAGACTAGCGGGTAGCTCCTACGAGCAGTACTTC.

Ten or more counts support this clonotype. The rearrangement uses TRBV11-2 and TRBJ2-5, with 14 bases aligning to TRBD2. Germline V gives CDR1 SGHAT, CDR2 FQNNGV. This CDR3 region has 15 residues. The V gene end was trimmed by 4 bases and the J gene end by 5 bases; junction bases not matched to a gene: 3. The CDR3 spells CASSWGLAGVETQYF. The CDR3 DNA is TGTGCCAGCAGCTGGGGACTAGCGGGAGTCGAGACCCAGTACTTC.

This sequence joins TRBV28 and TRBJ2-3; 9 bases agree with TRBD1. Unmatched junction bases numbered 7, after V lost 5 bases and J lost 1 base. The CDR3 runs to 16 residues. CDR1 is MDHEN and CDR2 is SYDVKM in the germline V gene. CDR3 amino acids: CASSPRYRGRTDTQYF. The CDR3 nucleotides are TGTGCCAGCAGTCCCCGATACAGGGGGCGCACAGATACGCAGTATTTT.

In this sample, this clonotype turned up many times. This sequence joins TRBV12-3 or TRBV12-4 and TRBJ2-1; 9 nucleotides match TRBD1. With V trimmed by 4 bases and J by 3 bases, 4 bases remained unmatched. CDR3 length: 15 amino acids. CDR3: CASSSTGGSYNEQFF. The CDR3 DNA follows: TGTGCCAGCAGTTCTACAGGGGGCAGCTACAATGAGCAGTTCTTC.

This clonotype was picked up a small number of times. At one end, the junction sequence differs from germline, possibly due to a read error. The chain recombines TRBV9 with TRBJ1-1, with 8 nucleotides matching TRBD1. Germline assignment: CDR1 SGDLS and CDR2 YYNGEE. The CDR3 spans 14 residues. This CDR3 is CASSLDRANTVAFF. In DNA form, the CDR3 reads TGTGCCAGCAGCTTGGACAGGGCGAACACTGTAGCTTTCTTT.

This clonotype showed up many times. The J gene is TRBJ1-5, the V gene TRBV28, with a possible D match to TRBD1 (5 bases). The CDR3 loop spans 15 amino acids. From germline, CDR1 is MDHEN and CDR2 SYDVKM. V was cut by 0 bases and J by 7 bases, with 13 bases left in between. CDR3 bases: TGTGCCAGCAGTTTATGGGGAGGGGACGGGCAGCCCCAGCATTTT. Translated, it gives CASSLWGGDGQPQHF.

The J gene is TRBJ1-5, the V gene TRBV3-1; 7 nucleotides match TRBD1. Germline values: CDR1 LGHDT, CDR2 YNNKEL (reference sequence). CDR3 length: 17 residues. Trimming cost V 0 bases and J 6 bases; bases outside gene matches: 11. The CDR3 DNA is TGTGCCAGCAGCCAAGACTACGAGGCAGGGGGAATTCAGCCCCAGCATTTT. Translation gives CASSQDYEAGGIQPQHF.

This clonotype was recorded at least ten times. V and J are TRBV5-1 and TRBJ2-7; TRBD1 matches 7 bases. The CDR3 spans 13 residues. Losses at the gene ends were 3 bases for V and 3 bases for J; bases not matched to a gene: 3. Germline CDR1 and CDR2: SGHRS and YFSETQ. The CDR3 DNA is TGCGCCAGCAGCTCGACAGGGAACTACGAGCAGTACTTC. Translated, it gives CASSSTGNYEQYF.

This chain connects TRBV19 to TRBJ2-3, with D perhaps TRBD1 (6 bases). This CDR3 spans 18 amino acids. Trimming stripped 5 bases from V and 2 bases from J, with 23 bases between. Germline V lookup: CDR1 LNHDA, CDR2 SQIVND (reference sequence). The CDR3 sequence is CASSDKLRTADFTDTQYF. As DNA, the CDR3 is TGTGCCAGTAGTGATAAGTTACGGACAGCCGATTTCACAGATACGCAGTATTTT.

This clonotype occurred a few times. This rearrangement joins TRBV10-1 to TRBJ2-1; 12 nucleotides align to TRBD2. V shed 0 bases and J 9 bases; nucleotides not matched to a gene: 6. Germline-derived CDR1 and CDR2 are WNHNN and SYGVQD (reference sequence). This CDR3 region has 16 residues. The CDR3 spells CASSESLAGGPTEQFF. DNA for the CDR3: TGCGCCAGCAGTGAGTCTCTAGCGGGAGGGCCCACTGAGCAGTTCTTC.

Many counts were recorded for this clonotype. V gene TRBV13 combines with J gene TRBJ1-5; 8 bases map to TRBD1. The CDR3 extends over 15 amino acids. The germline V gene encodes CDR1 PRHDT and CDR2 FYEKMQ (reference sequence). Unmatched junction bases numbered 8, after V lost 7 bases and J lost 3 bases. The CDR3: CASTRGQTDNQPQHF. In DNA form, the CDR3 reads TGTGCCAGCACCAGGGGGCAGACAGACAATCAGCCCCAGCATTTT.